This T cell receptor beta chain was sequenced in a study of T cell changes during pregnancy in multiple sclerosis. The CDR3 contains 12 residues. From germline, CDR1 is ENHRY and CDR2 SYGVKD. With V trimmed by 4 bases and J by 6 bases, 3 bases remained unmatched. Sequencing used immunoSEQ multiplex PCR; TCRdb keeps in-frame clones, though not all of them. The sample consists of around 45,000 clones, more than 90% of them appearing once. The source is a female donor in good health, enrolled as a control in a pregnancy study. The chain couples TRBV10-3 to TRBJ2-7; 7 bases are shared with TRBD1. Sequences were derived from CD4+ T cells from peripheral blood mononuclear cells, sampled in the second trimester of pregnancy. The CDR3 protein is CAISGDRPEQYF. CDR3 nucleotide sequence: TGTGCCATCAGTGGGGACAGACCCGAGCAGTACTTC.